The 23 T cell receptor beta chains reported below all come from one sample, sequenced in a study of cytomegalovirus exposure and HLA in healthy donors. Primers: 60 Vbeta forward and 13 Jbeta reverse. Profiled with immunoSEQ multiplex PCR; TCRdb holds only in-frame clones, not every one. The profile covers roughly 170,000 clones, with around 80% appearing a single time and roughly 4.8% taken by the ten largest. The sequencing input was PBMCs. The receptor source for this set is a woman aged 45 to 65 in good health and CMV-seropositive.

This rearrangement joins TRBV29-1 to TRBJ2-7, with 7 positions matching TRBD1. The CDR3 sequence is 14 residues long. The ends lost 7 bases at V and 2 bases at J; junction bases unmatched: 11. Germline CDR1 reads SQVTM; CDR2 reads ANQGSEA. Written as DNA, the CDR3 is TGCAGCGCCAAGGAACAGGGGAACGCCTACGAGCAGTACTTC. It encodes CSAKEQGNAYEQYF.

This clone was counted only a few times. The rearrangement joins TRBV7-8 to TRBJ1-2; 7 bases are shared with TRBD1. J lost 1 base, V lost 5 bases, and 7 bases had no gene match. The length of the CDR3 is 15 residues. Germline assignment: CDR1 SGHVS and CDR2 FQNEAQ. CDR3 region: CASSPRTGLNYGYTF. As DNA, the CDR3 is TGTGCCAGCAGCCCGAGGACAGGACTTAACTATGGCTACACCTTC. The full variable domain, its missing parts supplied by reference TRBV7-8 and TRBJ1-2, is GAGVSQSPRYKVAKRGQDVALRCDPISGHVSLFWYQQALGQGPEFLTYFQNEAQLDKSGLPSDRFFAERPEGSVSTLKIQRTQQEDSAVYLCASSPRTGLNYGYTFGSGTRLTVV.

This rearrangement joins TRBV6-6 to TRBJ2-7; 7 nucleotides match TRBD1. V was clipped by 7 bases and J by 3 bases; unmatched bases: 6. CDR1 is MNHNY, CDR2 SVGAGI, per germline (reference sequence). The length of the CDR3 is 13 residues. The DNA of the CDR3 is TGTGCCAGCACCTCCGGACAGGACTACGAGCAGTACTTC. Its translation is CASTSGQDYEQYF.

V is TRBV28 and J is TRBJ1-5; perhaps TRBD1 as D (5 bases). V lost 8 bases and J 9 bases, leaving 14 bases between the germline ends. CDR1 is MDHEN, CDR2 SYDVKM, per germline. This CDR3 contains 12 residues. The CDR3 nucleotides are TGTGCCAGCGGGTTACCAAGGGGGCCCCAGCATTTT. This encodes CASGLPRGPQHF.

The CDR3 coding sequence is TGCGCCAGCAAGCTCGACAGCCCCAGTGAGCAGTTCTTC. Protein: CASKLDSPSEQFF. The chain recombines TRBV5-1 with TRBJ2-1; weak D call: TRBD1 (5 bases). The CDR3 covers 13 residues. V lost 6 bases, J lost 9 bases, and 16 bases lay in between. The germline CDR1 and CDR2 sequences are SGHRS and YFSETQ.

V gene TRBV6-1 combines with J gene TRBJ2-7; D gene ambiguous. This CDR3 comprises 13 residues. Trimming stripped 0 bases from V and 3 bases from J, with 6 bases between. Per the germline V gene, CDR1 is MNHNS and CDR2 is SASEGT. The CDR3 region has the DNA TGTGCCAGCAGTGAAGCGAACAGCTACGAGCAGTACTTC. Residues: CASSEANSYEQYF.

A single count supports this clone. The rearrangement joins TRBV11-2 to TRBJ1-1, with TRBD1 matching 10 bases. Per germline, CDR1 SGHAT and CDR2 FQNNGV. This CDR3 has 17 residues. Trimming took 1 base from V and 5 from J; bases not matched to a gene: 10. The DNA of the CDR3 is TGTGCCAGCAGCTTAGTGGTCCGGGCGGGACAGGGGACTGAAGCTTTCTTT. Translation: CASSLVVRAGQGTEAFF.

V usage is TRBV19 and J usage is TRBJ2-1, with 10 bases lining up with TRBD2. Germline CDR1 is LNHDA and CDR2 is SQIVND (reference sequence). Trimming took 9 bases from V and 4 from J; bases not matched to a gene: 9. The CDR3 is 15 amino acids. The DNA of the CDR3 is TGTGCCAGCCAAAATGGAGCGGGGGGGTACAATGAGCAGTTCTTC. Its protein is CASQNGAGGYNEQFF.

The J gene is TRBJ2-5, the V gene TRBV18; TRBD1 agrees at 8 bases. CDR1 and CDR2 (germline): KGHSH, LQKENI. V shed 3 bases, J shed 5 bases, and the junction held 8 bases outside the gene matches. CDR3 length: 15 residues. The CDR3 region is CASSPSGTGGETQYF. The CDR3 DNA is TGTGCCAGCTCACCCTCAGGGACAGGAGGGGAGACCCAGTACTTC.

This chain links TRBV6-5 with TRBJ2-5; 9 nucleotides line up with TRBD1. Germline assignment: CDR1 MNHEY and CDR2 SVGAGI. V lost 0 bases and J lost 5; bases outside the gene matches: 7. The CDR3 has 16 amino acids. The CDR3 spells CASSYSGGQGWETQYF. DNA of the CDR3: TGTGCCAGCAGTTACTCGGGGGGACAGGGATGGGAGACCCAGTACTTC.

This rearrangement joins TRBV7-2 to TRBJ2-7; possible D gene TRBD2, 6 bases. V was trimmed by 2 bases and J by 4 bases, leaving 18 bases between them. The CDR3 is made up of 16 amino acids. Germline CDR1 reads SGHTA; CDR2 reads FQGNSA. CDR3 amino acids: CASSLTRGGGVYEQYF. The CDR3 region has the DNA TGTGCCAGCAGCTTAACTAGAGGCGGCGGGGTTTACGAGCAGTACTTC.

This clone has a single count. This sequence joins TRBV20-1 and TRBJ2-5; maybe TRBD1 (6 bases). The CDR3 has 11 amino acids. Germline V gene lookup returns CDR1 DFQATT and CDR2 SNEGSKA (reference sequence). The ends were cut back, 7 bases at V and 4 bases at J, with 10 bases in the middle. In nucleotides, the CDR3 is TGCAGTGGGGACACTGTAGAGACCCAGTACTTC. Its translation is CSGDTVETQYF.

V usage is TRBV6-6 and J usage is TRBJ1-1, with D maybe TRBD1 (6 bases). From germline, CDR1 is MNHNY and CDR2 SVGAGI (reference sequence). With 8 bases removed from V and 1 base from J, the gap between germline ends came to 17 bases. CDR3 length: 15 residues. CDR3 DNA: TGTGCCAGCTTTGGCGGGGGCTTCCAGAACACTGAAGCTTTCTTT. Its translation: CASFGGGFQNTEAFF.

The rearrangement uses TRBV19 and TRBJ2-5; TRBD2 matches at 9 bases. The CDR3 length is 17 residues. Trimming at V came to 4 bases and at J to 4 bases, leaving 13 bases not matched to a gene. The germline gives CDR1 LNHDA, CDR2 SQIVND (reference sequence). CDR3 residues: CASSTLWAGGEGETQYF. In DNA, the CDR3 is TGTGCCAGTAGTACCCTCTGGGCGGGAGGGGAGGGAGAGACCCAGTACTTC. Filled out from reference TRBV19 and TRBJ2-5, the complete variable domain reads DGGITQSPKYLFRKEGQNVTLSCEQNLNHDAMYWYRQDPGQGLRLIYYSQIVNDFQKGDIAEGYSVSREKKESFPLTVTSAQKNPTAFYLCASSTLWAGGEGETQYFGPGTRLLVL.

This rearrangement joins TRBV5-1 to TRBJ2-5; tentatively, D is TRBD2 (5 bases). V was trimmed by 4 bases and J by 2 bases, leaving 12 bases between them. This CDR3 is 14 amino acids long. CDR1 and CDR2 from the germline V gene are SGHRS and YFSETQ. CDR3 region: CASSPLRDQETQYF. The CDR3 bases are TGCGCCAGCAGCCCCCTGAGGGATCAAGAGACCCAGTACTTC.

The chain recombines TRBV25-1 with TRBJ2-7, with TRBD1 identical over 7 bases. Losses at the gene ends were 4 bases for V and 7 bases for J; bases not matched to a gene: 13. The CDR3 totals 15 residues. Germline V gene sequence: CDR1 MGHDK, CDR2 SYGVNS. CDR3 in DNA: TGTGCCAGCAGTGCTTCTCCGGGACAGCTCCTGGAGCAGTACTTC. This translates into CASSASPGQLLEQYF.

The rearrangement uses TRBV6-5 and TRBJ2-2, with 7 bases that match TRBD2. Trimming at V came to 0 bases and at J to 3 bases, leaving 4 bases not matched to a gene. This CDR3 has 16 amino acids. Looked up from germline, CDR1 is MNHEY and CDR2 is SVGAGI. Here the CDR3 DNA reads TGTGCCAGCAGTTACTCGGGGGGAGGGTACACCGGGGAGCTGTTTTTT. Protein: CASSYSGGGYTGELFF.

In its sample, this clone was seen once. CDR3 nucleotides: TGCGCCAGCAGCCAAGATTCCGACTACCGGGGCTCCTACGAGCAGTACTTC. Protein: CASSQDSDYRGSYEQYF. The chain recombines TRBV4-3 with TRBJ2-7; tentative D call: TRBD2 (5 bases). This CDR3 spans 17 amino acids. Germline V gene lookup returns CDR1 LGHNA and CDR2 YSLEER. Trimming stripped 0 bases from V and 0 bases from J, with 15 bases between.

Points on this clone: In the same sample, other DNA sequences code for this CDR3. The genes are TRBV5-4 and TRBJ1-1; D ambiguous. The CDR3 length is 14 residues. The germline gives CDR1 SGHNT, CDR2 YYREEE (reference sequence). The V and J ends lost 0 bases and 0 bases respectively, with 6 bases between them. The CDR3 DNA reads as TGTGCCAGCAGCTTGGTCGGGTTGAACACTGAAGCTTTCTTT. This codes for CASSLVGLNTEAFF. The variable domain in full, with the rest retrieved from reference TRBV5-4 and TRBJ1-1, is ETGVTQSPTHLIKTRGQQVTLRCSSQSGHNTVSWYQQALGQGPQFIFQYYREEENGRGNFPPRFSGLQFPNYSSELNVNALELDDSALYLCASSLVGLNTEAFFGQGTRLTVV.

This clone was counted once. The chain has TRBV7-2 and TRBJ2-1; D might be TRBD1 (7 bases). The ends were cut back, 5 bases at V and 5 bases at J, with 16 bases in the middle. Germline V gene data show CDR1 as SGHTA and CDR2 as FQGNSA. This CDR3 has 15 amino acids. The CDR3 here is CASSPLQGGNNEQFF. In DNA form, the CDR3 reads TGTGCCAGCAGCCCACTCCAGGGGGGCAACAATGAGCAGTTCTTC.

CDR3 bases: TGTGCCACCAGCAGAGGGCAAGCGGGGGGGCTTGGTGAGCAGTTCTTC. As protein: CATSRGQAGGLGEQFF. V is TRBV15 and J is TRBJ2-1; 10 positions agree with TRBD2. After removal of 1 base from V and 9 bases from J, the junction contained 9 bases not matched to a gene. Germline CDR1 and CDR2: LNHNV and YYDKDF (reference sequence). There are 16 residues in the CDR3.

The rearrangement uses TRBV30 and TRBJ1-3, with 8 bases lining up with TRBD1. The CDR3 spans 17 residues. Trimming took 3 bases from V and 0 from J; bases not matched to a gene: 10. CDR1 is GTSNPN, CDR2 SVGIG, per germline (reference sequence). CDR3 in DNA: TGTGCCTGGAGCATACCGACAGGGGACTTCTCTGGAAACACCATATATTTT. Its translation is CAWSIPTGDFSGNTIYF.

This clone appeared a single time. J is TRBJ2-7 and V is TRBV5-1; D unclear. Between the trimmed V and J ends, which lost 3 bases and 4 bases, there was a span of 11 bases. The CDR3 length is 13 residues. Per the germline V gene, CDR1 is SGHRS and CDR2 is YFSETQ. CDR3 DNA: TGCGCCAGCAGCTCACTCTCAGGTTACGAGCAGTACTTC. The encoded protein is CASSSLSGYEQYF.